This entry is about one T cell receptor beta chain. The data originate from a study of blood T cell repertoires in COVID-19. The germline V gene encodes CDR1 MDHEN and CDR2 SYDVKM. The CDR3 spans 15 residues. With V trimmed by 6 bases and J by 4 bases, 8 bases remained unmatched. The authors' processing: Amplification from reference gene primers served as the basis for estimated nucleated cell counts. Sequencing was performed with immunoSEQ multiplex PCR; in TCRdb, only in-frame clones are kept and a portion is missing. V and J calls and clone size are copied from that table; D and trimming were computed from the DNA. The data show tens of thousands of clones, about 88% seen once.

Sequenced material: peripheral blood. This sequence joins TRBV28 and TRBJ2-1; 8 bases are shared with TRBD1. The TCR sequence derives from a man aged 65 to 79 with acute or convalescent COVID-19. The CDR3 DNA follows: TGTGCCAGCAGCGCGGCGGGACAGGCTTACAATGAGCAGTTCTTC. Amino acid sequence: CASSAAGQAYNEQFF.